This T cell receptor (beta chain) was identified in a study of T cells in Graves' hyperthyroidism and ophthalmopathy. RNA transcripts provided the source from which TCR beta CDR3 regions were amplified. RT-PCR in the first round (using the HTBI primer set) targeted the TCR CDR3. A single record per CDR3 protein comes from TCRdb applying MiXCR to the multiplex PCR reads. This table has 600,000 or so distinct CDR3 sequences, under 20% appearing once. This clonotype was recorded many times. Germline-derived CDR1 and CDR2 are SNHLY and FYNNEI. V lost 10 bases and J 0 bases, leaving 12 bases between the germline ends. This CDR3 region has 13 residues.

V gene TRBV2 combines with J gene TRBJ1-1, with D perhaps matching TRBD1 (5 bases). The material sequenced was blood. The sequence was collected from a woman in her twenties or thirties with Graves' hyperthyroidism. The CDR3 here is CANPTAMNTEAFF. As DNA, the CDR3 is TGTGCCAACCCGACAGCAATGAACACTGAAGCTTTCTTT.